The 17 T cell receptor beta chains below all came from one sample that was sequenced in a study of OX40 agonist ivuxolimab in advanced cancers. The receptor library was made with the immunoSEQ multiplex PCR assay. In TCRdb, the immuneACCESS table is reduced to in-frame sequences with V and J assigned. These tables do not hold every clone; where another copy was compared, an unresolved V gene accounts for under half, and the others remain unexplained. In this sample the table shows around 10,000 clones, over 60% of which occur a single time. 20% to 25% of the sample is taken by the ten largest. The sequenced sample was CD4+ or CD8+ T cells sorted from blood, obtained in a trial of the OX40 agonist ivuxolimab. These receptors came from an adult with an advanced solid tumor such as melanoma, head and neck, liver or kidney cancer.

J is TRBJ2-7 and V is TRBV27; no definite D call. This CDR3 has 13 amino acids. Germline CDR1 reads MNHEY; CDR2 reads SMNVEV (reference sequence). Trimming took off 5 bases at V and 7 bases at J, with 15 bases between the two ends. The CDR3 reads CASSMTKVGEQYF. CDR3 in DNA: TGTGCCAGCAGTATGACAAAAGTTGGGGAGCAGTACTTC.

This chain joins TRBV6-1 and TRBJ1-2; tentative D call: TRBD1 (5 bases). This CDR3 contains 13 residues. V was trimmed by 6 bases and J by 3 bases, leaving 11 bases between them. CDR1 is MNHNS, CDR2 SASEGT, per germline. CDR3 DNA sequence: TGTGCCAGCAGAGGGGCACCTGACTATGGCTACACCTTC. It is translated as CASRGAPDYGYTF.

The CDR3: CASSAEDRSYEQYF. CDR3 nucleotide sequence: TGTGCCAGCAGCGCCGAGGACAGATCCTACGAGCAGTACTTC. The chain has TRBV7-1 and TRBJ2-7; a possible D gene is TRBD1 (6 bases). TRBV7-1 is labeled an ORF, and its function is uncertain. The CDR3 covers 14 residues. V was clipped by 5 bases and J by 1 base, with 12 bases between them.

The sample holds a few counts of this clone. V usage is TRBV5-4 and J usage is TRBJ1-1, with D uncertain. The germline CDR1 and CDR2 sequences are SGHNT and YYREEE (reference sequence). Trimming removed 0 bases from V and 1 base from J, with 7 bases in between. The CDR3 loop spans 14 amino acids. The DNA of the CDR3 is TGTGCCAGCAGCTTGGGGTTCGAGAACACTGAAGCTTTCTTT. Translation: CASSLGFENTEAFF. Combining the CDR3 with reference TRBV5-4 and TRBJ1-1 gives the whole variable domain ETGVTQSPTHLIKTRGQQVTLRCSSQSGHNTVSWYQQALGQGPQFIFQYYREEENGRGNFPPRFSGLQFPNYSSELNVNALELDDSALYLCASSLGFENTEAFFGQGTRLTVV.

CDR3 region: CASSFGSGRRETQYF. In DNA form, the CDR3 reads TGCGCCAGCAGCTTTGGTTCGGGCAGGCGAGAGACCCAGTACTTC. The chain employs TRBV5-1 and TRBJ2-5, with unresolved D. The CDR3 consists of 15 residues. V was clipped by 2 bases and J by 4 bases, with 15 bases between them. CDR1 SGHRS and CDR2 YFSETQ come from the germline V gene. Combining the CDR3 with reference TRBV5-1 and TRBJ2-5 gives the whole variable domain KAGVTQTPRYLIKTRGQQVTLSCSPISGHRSVSWYQQTPGQGLQFLFEYFSETQRNKGNFPGRFSGRQFSNSRSEMNVSTLELGDSALYLCASSFGSGRRETQYFGPGTRLLVL.

This chain uses TRBV7-2 with TRBJ2-7; 8 bases are shared with TRBD2. V lost 5 bases, J lost 5 bases, and 8 bases stayed unmatched. Looked up from germline, CDR1 is SGHTA and CDR2 is FQGNSA. The CDR3 runs to 14 residues. The DNA for the CDR3 is TGTGCCAGCAGCACCCCGGGGGGGCGTAACGAGCAGTACTTC. Translating gives CASSTPGGRNEQYF.

A single count supports this clone. The V and J genes are TRBV11-2 and TRBJ2-7; no definite D call. V lost 4 bases to trimming and J lost 0 bases, with 16 bases between them. The length of the CDR3 is 16 residues. The germline CDR1 and CDR2 sequences are SGHAT and FQNNGV. CDR3 protein: CASSSPRFYSSYEQYF. In nucleotides, the CDR3 is TGTGCCAGCAGCTCGCCCAGATTTTATAGCTCCTACGAGCAGTACTTC.

This chain links TRBV6-4 with TRBJ2-3; 9 bases fit TRBD1. V shed 8 bases, J shed 3 bases, and the junction held 6 bases outside the gene matches. Germline values: CDR1 MRHNA, CDR2 SNTAGT. The CDR3 covers 14 residues. The CDR3 nucleotides are TGTGCCAGCCTAGGGGACAGGGAAACAGATACGCAGTATTTT. It encodes CASLGDRETDTQYF.

The chain links TRBV11-2 to TRBJ2-7; no clear D gene. This CDR3 has 12 amino acids. Per the germline V gene, CDR1 is SGHAT and CDR2 is FQNNGV. Trimming cost V 3 bases and J 5 bases, with 8 bases left between them. The CDR3 region has the DNA TGTGCCAGCAGCTTTGACGGCAACGAGCAGTACTTC. This codes for CASSFDGNEQYF. The entire variable domain, with the rest obtained from reference TRBV11-2 and TRBJ2-7, is as follows: EAGVAQSPRYKIIEKRQSVAFWCNPISGHATLYWYQQILGQGPKLLIQFQNNGVVDDSQLPKDRFSAERLKGVDSTLKIQPAKLEDSAVYLCASSFDGNEQYFGPGTRLTVT.

V gene TRBV18 combines with J gene TRBJ1-3, with 8 nucleotides matching TRBD1. Germline trimming cut 3 bases from V and 0 bases from J; bases unmatched to any gene: 4. Germline loops: CDR1 KGHSH, CDR2 LQKENI. The CDR3 has 16 residues. The CDR3 spells CASSPRQGSSGNTIYF. Here the CDR3 DNA reads TGTGCCAGCTCACCGAGACAGGGGTCCTCTGGAAACACCATATATTTT.

For the CDR3, the DNA is TGTGCCAGCAGCCCCGAGGCCCAGTCAGGTGAGCAGTTCTTC. Amino acid sequence: CASSPEAQSGEQFF. This chain links TRBV6-1 with TRBJ2-1; the D is unclear. Trimming took off 6 bases at V and 9 bases at J, with 18 bases between the two ends. Germline CDR1 is MNHNS and CDR2 is SASEGT. This CDR3 has 14 residues.

This chain uses TRBV7-8 with TRBJ1-6; D remains unclear. Trimming took off 5 bases at V and 3 bases at J, with 5 bases between the two ends. The CDR3 loop spans 13 amino acids. CDR1 is SGHVS and CDR2 is FQNEAQ in the germline V gene. The chain's CDR3 is CASSVSYNSPLHF. The CDR3 region has the DNA TGTGCCAGCAGCGTCAGCTATAATTCACCCCTCCACTTT.

The chain couples TRBV14 to TRBJ2-5; no firm D call. This CDR3 contains 16 residues. Germline V gene data show CDR1 as SGHDN and CDR2 as FVKESK. The V end was cut by 0 bases, the J end by 5 bases, with 16 bases between. CDR3 DNA sequence: TGTGCCAGCAGCCAAGAAAGAGGTTCGGGTACGGAGACCCAGTACTTC. Translating gives CASSQERGSGTETQYF. Together with reference TRBV14 and TRBJ2-5, the CDR3 gives the full variable domain: EAGVTQFPSHSVIEKGQTVTLRCDPISGHDNLYWYRRVMGKEIKFLLHFVKESKQDESGMPNNRFLAERTGGTYSTLKVQPAELEDSGVYFCASSQERGSGTETQYFGPGTRLLVL.

CDR3 sequence reads: CASSIRLAQDTQYF. The CDR3 DNA sequence: TGTGCCAGTAGTATCAGACTAGCGCAAGATACGCAGTATTTT. This chain uses TRBV19 with TRBJ2-3, with 8 bases aligning to TRBD2. With V trimmed by 3 bases and J by 5 bases, 4 bases remained unmatched. Germline CDR1 is LNHDA and CDR2 is SQIVND (reference sequence). The length of the CDR3 is 14 residues.

This clone was detected only a few times. The chain carries TRBV30 and TRBJ1-5; D might be TRBD1 (5 bases). Germline CDR1 and CDR2: GTSNPN and SVGIG (reference sequence). V lost 5 bases and J lost 0, with 8 bases in between. CDR3 length equals 13 residues. CDR3: CAWGASSNQPQHF. As DNA, the CDR3 is TGTGCCTGGGGGGCGTCTAGCAATCAGCCCCAGCATTTT.

The rearrangement joins TRBV28 to TRBJ1-6; D not resolved. The germline gives CDR1 MDHEN, CDR2 SYDVKM. Between the trimmed V and J ends, which lost 3 bases and 7 bases, there was a span of 10 bases. There are 14 residues in the CDR3. The CDR3 loop reads CASSLVFGNSPLHF. In nucleotides, the CDR3 is TGTGCCAGCAGTTTGGTTTTCGGAAATTCACCCCTCCACTTT. Supplemented by reference TRBV28 and TRBJ1-6, the full variable domain reads DVKVTQSSRYLVKRTGEKVFLECVQDMDHENMFWYRQDPGLGLRLIYFSYDVKMKEKGDIPEGYSVSREKKERFSLILESASTNQTSMYLCASSLVFGNSPLHFGNGTRLTVT.

This clone was seen once. The genes are TRBV2 and TRBJ1-4, with D uncertain. The CDR3 is made up of 12 amino acids. V was shortened by 5 bases and J by 9 bases, with 10 bases between the two germline ends. CDR1 SNHLY and CDR2 FYNNEI come from the germline V gene. The CDR3 region is CASSPDRKKLFF. The CDR3, as DNA: TGTGCCAGCAGTCCCGACCGGAAAAAACTGTTTTTT.